These 2 T cell receptor beta chains came from one sample sequenced in a study of Ad26.COV2.S vaccination and SARS-CoV-2 variants. The method was immunoSEQ multiplex PCR; TCRdb's version includes in-frame clones alone and lacks a portion of them. The table lists under 250,000 clones, 87% of them singletons. As for treatment: about 20 received Ad26.COV2.S at low or high dose, single or two shots; about 5 received placebo; per-sample allocation not given. Samples were taken on day 63 after the first vaccine or placebo injection. This sample comprised peripheral blood, obtained in a trial of Ad26.COV2.S vaccine versus placebo. The source is a person aged 18-65 years who received the Ad26.COV2.S COVID-19 vaccine or a placebo.

V gene TRBV9 combines with J gene TRBJ1-2; D is uncertain. The V end lost 4 bases, the J end lost 6 bases, and 10 bases lay between the germline ends. This CDR3 has 12 amino acids. Germline loops: CDR1 SGDLS, CDR2 YYNGEE. CDR3 protein: CASSPSLDGYTF. The DNA of the CDR3 is TGTGCCAGCAGCCCCTCCCTTGATGGCTACACCTTC.

CDR3 amino acids: CASSLVGVLYGYTF. The CDR3 region has the DNA TGTGCCAGCAGCTTAGTTGGTGTTCTCTATGGCTACACCTTC. The V and J genes are TRBV11-2 and TRBJ1-2; no definite D call. Germline V CDR1 and CDR2: SGHAT, FQNNGV. The CDR3 contains 14 residues. The ends were cut back, 1 base at V and 4 bases at J, with 10 bases in the middle. Supplemented by reference TRBV11-2 and TRBJ1-2, the full variable domain reads EAGVAQSPRYKIIEKRQSVAFWCNPISGHATLYWYQQILGQGPKLLIQFQNNGVVDDSQLPKDRFSAERLKGVDSTLKIQPAKLEDSAVYLCASSLVGVLYGYTFGSGTRLTVV.